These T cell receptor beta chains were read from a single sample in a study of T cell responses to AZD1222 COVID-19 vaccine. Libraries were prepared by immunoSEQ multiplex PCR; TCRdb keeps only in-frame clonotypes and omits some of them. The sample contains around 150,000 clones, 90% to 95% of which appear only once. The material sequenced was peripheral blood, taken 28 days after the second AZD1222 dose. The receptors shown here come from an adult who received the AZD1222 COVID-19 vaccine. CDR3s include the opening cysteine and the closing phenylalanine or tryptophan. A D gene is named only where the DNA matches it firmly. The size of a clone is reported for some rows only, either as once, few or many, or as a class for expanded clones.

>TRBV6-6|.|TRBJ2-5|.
CASSYSSGKETQYF
TGTGCCAGCAGTTATTCCTCAGGAAAAGAGACCCAGTACTTC
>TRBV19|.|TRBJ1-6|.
CASRPQGRGNNSPLHF
TGTGCCAGTAGACCCCAGGGTAGAGGGAATAATTCACCCCTCCACTTT
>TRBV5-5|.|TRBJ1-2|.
CASSLMEYHGYTF
TGTGCCAGCAGCTTGATGGAGTACCATGGCTACACCTTC
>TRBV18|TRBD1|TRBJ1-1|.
CASSPQARDRGPLGLGTEAFF
TGTGCCAGCTCACCCCAAGCCCGGGACAGGGGACCCCTTGGCTTAGGGACTGAAGCTTTCTTT
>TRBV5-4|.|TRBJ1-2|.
CASSSSSGTTNYGYTF
TGTGCCAGCAGCTCATCGTCAGGTACCACTAACTATGGCTACACCTTC
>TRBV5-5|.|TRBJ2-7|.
CASSLAPVGEQYF
TGTGCCAGCAGCTTGGCACCGGTAGGCGAGCAGTACTTC
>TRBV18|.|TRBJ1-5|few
CASSPMGGFARGGNQPQHF
TGTGCCAGCTCACCAATGGGGGGGTTTGCCCGAGGGGGCAATCAGCCCCAGCATTTT
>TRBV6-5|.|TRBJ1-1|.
CASSYSQGTWGTEAFF
TGTGCCAGCAGTTATAGCCAGGGGACGTGGGGCACTGAAGCTTTCTTT
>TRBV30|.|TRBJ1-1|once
CAWSVGPGNTEAFF
TGTGCCTGGAGTGTGGGACCGGGGAACACTGAAGCTTTCTTT
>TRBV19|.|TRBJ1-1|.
CASLGAEAFF
TGTGCCAGCCTGGGGGCTGAAGCTTTCTTT
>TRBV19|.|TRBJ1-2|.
CASSPSPGAAYGYTF
TGTGCCAGTAGTCCCTCCCCAGGGGCCGCCTATGGCTACACCTTC
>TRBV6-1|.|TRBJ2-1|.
CASSAMDTWGSYNEQFF
TGTGCCAGCAGTGCCATGGACACCTGGGGCTCCTACAATGAGCAGTTCTTC
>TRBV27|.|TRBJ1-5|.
CASSPIETGIYNQPQHF
TGTGCCAGCAGTCCAATCGAAACAGGGATTTACAATCAGCCCCAGCATTTT
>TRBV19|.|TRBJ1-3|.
CASGWGVGGNTIYF
TGTGCCTCCGGCTGGGGGGTTGGTGGAAACACCATATATTTT
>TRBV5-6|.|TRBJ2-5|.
CASRHGVTQYF
TGTGCCAGCCGCCACGGTGTGACCCAGTACTTC
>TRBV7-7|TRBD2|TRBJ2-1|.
CASSSQLAGAGNEQFF
TGTGCTAGCAGCTCCCAGCTAGCGGGGGCTGGCAATGAGCAGTTCTTC
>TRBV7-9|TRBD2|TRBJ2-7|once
CASSKTSGVLEQYF
TGTGCCAGCAGCAAGACTAGCGGGGTACTCGAGCAGTACTTC
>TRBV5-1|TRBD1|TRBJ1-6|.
CASSLEGQGGSPLHF
TGCGCCAGCAGCTTGGAGGGACAGGGGGGTTCACCCCTCCACTTT
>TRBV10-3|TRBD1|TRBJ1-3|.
CAISKTGPPPSSGNTIYF
TGTGCCATCAGCAAGACAGGGCCCCCACCGAGCTCTGGAAACACCATATATTTT
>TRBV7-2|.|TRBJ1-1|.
CATDDGALSTEAFF
TGTGCCACGGACGACGGAGCTCTTTCCACTGAAGCTTTCTTT
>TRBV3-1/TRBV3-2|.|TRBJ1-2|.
CASSLAGGGYTF
TGTGCCAGCAGCCTGGCCGGGGGGGGCTACACCTTC
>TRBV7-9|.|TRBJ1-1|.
CASSFTGFAEAFF
TGTGCCAGCAGCTTCACAGGGTTTGCTGAAGCTTTCTTT
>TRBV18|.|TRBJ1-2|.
CASSLNSENYGYTF
TGTGCCAGCTCACTGAACTCCGAAAACTATGGCTACACCTTC
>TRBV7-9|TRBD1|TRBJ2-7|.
CASSLGQGVGEQYF
TGTGCCAGCAGCTTAGGACAGGGGGTCGGCGAGCAGTACTTC
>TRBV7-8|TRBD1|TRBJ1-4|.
CASSPGQVAEQKLFF
TGTGCCAGCAGCCCAGGACAGGTGGCCGAACAAAAACTGTTTTTT
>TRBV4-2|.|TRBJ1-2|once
CASSQDPLHGYTF
TGTGCCAGCAGCCAAGATCCGCTCCATGGCTACACCTTC
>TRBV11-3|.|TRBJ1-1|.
CASSSDDRLNTEAFF
TGTGCCAGCAGCAGTGACGACCGACTGAACACTGAAGCTTTCTTT
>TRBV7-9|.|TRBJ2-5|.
CASSLLSLIETQYF
TGTGCCAGCAGCTTACTTTCTTTGATTGAGACCCAGTACTTC
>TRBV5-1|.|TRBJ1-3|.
CASSLAGARYGNTIYF
TGCGCCAGCAGCTTGGCCGGCGCAAGGTATGGAAACACCATATATTTT
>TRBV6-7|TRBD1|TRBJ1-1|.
CASQRPGGAPTEAFF
TGTGCCAGCCAGAGGCCAGGGGGCGCCCCCACTGAAGCTTTCTTT
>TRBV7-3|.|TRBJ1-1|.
CASSSDRNTEAFF
TGTGCCAGCAGCTCGGACAGGAACACTGAAGCTTTCTTT
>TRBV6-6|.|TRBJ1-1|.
CASSRIWGTEAFF
TGTGCCAGCAGTCGTATATGGGGCACTGAAGCTTTCTTT
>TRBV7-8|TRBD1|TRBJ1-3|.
CASSPRQGPGNTIYF
TGTGCCAGCAGCCCTCGACAGGGCCCTGGAAACACCATATATTTT
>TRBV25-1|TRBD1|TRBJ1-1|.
CASSNSDRVSLYTEAFF
TGTGCCAGCAGTAATTCCGACAGGGTTTCTTTATACACTGAAGCTTTCTTT
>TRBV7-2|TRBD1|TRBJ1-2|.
CASSSQQGAWGYTF
TGTGCCAGCAGCTCACAACAGGGGGCTTGGGGCTACACCTTC
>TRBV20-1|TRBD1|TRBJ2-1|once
CSASYAGQGAADEQFF
TGCAGTGCTAGTTATGCGGGGCAGGGGGCGGCTGATGAGCAGTTCTTC
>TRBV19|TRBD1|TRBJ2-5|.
CASTTGHRGVETQYF
TGTGCCAGTACTACTGGCCACAGGGGCGTAGAGACCCAGTACTTC
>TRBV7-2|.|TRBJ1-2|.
CASSPGRSYGYTF
TGTGCCAGCAGCCCAGGGAGATCCTATGGCTACACCTTC